The text below deals with one T cell receptor (beta chain). Germline loops: CDR1 SEHNR, CDR2 FQNEAQ (reference sequence). The CDR3 is 12 residues long. Trimming took off 6 bases at V and 5 bases at J, with 8 bases between the two ends. This sample is part of a study of identical twins. Template switching supplied a universal primer site; unique molecular identifiers were carried on the cDNA. Each CDR3 protein gets one entry after TCRdb re-called the 5' RACE reads with MiXCR. The sample carries 520,000 or so distinct CDR3 sequences, 20% to 25% recorded once. These same records also appear under a second study, on T cells expressing NK-cell markers.

Sequencing was done on a sample of CD4+ T cells sorted from blood. The source is a woman aged 18 to 35 in good health. V is TRBV7-9 and J is TRBJ2-1; D uncertain. CDR3: CASRRPDNEQFF. The CDR3 DNA follows: TGTGCCAGCAGACGACCCGACAATGAGCAGTTCTTC.